The sequence of this TCR beta chain was determined in a study of T cells in Graves' hyperthyroidism and ophthalmopathy. Study observations and caveats: The model made its ophthalmopathy prediction, and onset followed a median 6.5 months later. Blood shared most expanded thyroid clonotypes above 0.001.

A note on this clonotype: Antigen: not known.

Amplification of TCR beta CDR3 regions was performed using RNA transcripts as template. A set of HTBI primers served as the primers for a first-round RT-PCR of the TCR CDR3. TCRdb recomputed calls from the multiplex PCR reads with MiXCR, one row per CDR3 protein. The data hold 600,000 or so distinct CDR3 sequences, with 40% to 55% observed a single time. The germline V gene encodes CDR1 MNHEY and CDR2 SVGAGI. This CDR3 has 17 amino acids. V gave up 0 bases and J gave up 0 bases, with 14 bases separating them. Reasons for excluding patients were uncontrolled infection, other autoimmune disease, pregnancy or lactation.

Sequencing input: peripheral blood or thyroid tissue (not recorded which). The chain couples TRBV6-5 to TRBJ2-5; a weak D match, TRBD2 (6 bases). This sequence originates from a woman in her late teens or twenties with Graves' hyperthyroidism. DNA of the CDR3: TGTGCCAGCAGTTACTCGATCTGGGAGCGGGACCAAGAGACCCAGTACTTC. It codes for CASSYSIWERDQETQYF.